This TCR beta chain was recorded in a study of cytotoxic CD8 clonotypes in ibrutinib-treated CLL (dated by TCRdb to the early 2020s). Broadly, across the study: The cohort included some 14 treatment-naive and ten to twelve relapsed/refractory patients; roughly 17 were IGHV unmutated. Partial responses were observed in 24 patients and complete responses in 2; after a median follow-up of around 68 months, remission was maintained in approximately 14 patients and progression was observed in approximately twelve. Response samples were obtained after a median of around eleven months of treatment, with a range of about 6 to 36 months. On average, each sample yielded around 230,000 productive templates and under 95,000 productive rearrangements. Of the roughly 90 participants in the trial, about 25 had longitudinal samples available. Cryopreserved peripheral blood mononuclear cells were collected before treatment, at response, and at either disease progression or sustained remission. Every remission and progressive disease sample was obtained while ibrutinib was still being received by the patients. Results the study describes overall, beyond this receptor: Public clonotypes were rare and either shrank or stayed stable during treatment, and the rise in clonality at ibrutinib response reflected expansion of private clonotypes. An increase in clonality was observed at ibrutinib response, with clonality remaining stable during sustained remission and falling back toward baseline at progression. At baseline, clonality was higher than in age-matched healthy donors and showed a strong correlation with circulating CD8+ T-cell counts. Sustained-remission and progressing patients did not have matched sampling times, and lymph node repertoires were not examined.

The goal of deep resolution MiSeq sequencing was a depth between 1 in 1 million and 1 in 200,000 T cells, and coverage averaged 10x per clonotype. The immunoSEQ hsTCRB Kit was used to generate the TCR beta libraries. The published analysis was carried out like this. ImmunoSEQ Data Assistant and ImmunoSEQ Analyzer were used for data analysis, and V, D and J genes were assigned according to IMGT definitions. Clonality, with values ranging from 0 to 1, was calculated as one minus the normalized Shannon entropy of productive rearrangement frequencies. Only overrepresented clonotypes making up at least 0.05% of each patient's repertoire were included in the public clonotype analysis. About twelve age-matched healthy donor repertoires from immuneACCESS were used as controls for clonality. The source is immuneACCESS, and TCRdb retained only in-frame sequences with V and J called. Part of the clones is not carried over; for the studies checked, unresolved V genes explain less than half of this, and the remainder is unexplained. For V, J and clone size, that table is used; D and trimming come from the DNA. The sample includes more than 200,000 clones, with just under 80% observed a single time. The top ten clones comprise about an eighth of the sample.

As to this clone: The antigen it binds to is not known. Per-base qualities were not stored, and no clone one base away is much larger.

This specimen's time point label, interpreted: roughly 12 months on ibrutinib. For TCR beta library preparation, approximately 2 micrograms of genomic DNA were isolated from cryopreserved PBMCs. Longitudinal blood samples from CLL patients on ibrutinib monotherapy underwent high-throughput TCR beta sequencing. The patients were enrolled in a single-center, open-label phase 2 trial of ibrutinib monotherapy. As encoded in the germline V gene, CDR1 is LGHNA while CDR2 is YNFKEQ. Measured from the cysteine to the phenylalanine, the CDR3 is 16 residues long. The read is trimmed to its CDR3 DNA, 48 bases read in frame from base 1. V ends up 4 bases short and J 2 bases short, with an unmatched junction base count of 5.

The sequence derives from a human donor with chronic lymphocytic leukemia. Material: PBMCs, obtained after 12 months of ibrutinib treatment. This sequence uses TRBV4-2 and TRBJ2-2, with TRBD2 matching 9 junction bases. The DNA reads TGTGCCAGCAGCCCACGGGGACTAGCTAACACCGGGGAGCTGTTTTTT. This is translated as CASSPRGLANTGELFF.